A single sample is the source of the 32 T cell receptor beta chains below, sequenced in a study of blood T cell repertoires in COVID-19. TCRdb keeps only in-frame clones here, not all; method: immunoSEQ multiplex PCR. The sample has roughly 400,000 clones, about nine tenths seen once; the top ten hold about 0.86%. The sequenced sample consisted of PBMCs or T cells enriched from blood (not recorded which). Every receptor here comes from a woman in her 40s who had been exposed to COVID-19.

The rearrangement uses TRBV5-6 and TRBJ1-4; TRBD1 matches at 7 bases. Per the germline V gene, CDR1 is SGHDT and CDR2 is YYEEEE. The CDR3 has 15 residues. Trimming removed 0 bases from V and 8 bases from J; junction bases left unmatched: 7. CDR3 loop: CASSLEETGHEKLFF. CDR3 DNA: TGTGCCAGCAGCTTGGAGGAGACAGGGCACGAAAAACTGTTTTTT.

V is TRBV27 and J is TRBJ1-1; TRBD1 aligns across 10 bases. This CDR3 has 15 residues. Germline V gene lookup returns CDR1 MNHEY and CDR2 SMNVEV (reference sequence). V was pared by 5 bases and J by 4 bases, with 7 bases of the junction left unmatched. As DNA, the CDR3 is TGTGCCAGCAGTCTTGTGGGACAGGGGAGCACTGAAGCTTTCTTT. Amino acid sequence: CASSLVGQGSTEAFF.

This sequence joins TRBV24-1 and TRBJ1-1; the match to TRBD1 covers 9 bases. Germline values: CDR1 KGHDR, CDR2 SFDVKD. Germline trimming cut 3 bases from V and 1 base from J; bases unmatched to any gene: 5. This CDR3 has 16 amino acids. Written as DNA, the CDR3 is TGTGCCACCAGTGATGGGACAGGGACCTGGAACACTGAAGCTTTCTTT. Its translation is CATSDGTGTWNTEAFF.

The gene calls are TRBV6-1 and TRBJ1-3; no firm D call. The germline V gene has CDR1 MNHNS and CDR2 SASEGT. V was cut by 2 bases and J by 4 bases, with 9 bases left in between. This CDR3 is 14 amino acids long. CDR3: CASSEQTRGNTIYF. The CDR3 nucleotides are TGTGCCAGCAGTGAACAGACAAGGGGAAACACCATATATTTT.

V usage is TRBV6-2 or TRBV6-3 and J usage is TRBJ1-2, with 7 bases matching TRBD1. Germline CDR1 MNHEY, CDR2 SVGEGT. The V and J ends lost 6 bases and 4 bases, in that order; junction bases with no gene match: 8. CDR3 length equals 14 residues. DNA for the CDR3: TGTGCCAGCAGCCAGGGACAGACCCTCTATGGCTACACCTTC. This translates into CASSQGQTLYGYTF.

The chain uses TRBV14 and TRBJ2-2, with 10 bases lining up with TRBD2. The CDR3 contains 18 residues. Losses at the gene ends were 3 bases for V and 4 bases for J; bases not matched to a gene: 11. Germline-derived CDR1 and CDR2 are SGHDN and FVKESK. The CDR3 protein is CASSQALDLAGVTGELFF. As DNA, the CDR3 is TGTGCCAGCAGCCAGGCGCTGGATCTAGCGGGGGTCACCGGGGAGCTGTTTTTT.

The genes are TRBV10-2 and TRBJ1-2, with D possibly TRBD1 on 5 matching bases. CDR3 length: 16 residues. Germline CDR1 reads WSHSY; CDR2 reads SAAADI. V was cut by 6 bases and J by 8 bases, with 25 bases left in between. As DNA, the CDR3 is TGCGCCAGCAGGCCCCAAGGTCGGGGGTCCCCGTTAGGCTACACCTTC. Translating gives CASRPQGRGSPLGYTF.

This clone was counted a single time. The rearrangement links TRBV6-5 to TRBJ2-5; the match to TRBD2 covers 7 bases. Losses at the gene ends were 6 bases for V and 1 base for J; bases not matched to a gene: 5. Germline values: CDR1 MNHEY, CDR2 SVGAGI. This CDR3 comprises 14 residues. The CDR3, as DNA: TGTGCCAGCAGCCGCAGCGGGGCCCAAGAGACCCAGTACTTC. Protein: CASSRSGAQETQYF.

This sequence joins TRBV28 and TRBJ1-5, with TRBD1 as a possible D gene (6 bases). With 6 bases removed from V and 3 bases from J, the gap between germline ends came to 12 bases. The CDR3 runs to 14 residues. Germline CDR1 MDHEN, CDR2 SYDVKM. DNA of the CDR3: TGTGCCAGCAGGGCAGCGGGGGCCAATCAGCCCCAGCATTTT. This gives the protein CASRAAGANQPQHF.

The V call is TRBV24-1, the J call TRBJ1-2; D unclear. The ends were cut back, 7 bases at V and 4 bases at J, with 12 bases in the middle. CDR1 is KGHDR, CDR2 SFDVKD, per germline. CDR3 length: 13 amino acids. CDR3 sequence reads: CATREGRGYGYTF. The CDR3, as DNA: TGTGCCACCAGGGAGGGCCGCGGCTATGGCTACACCTTC.

The CDR3: CASSTSLPRGYGYTF. The CDR3 DNA sequence: TGTGCCAGTAGTACCAGCCTCCCAAGGGGCTATGGCTACACCTTC. The chain has TRBV19 and TRBJ1-2, with D tentatively TRBD1 (5 bases). Trimming took 4 bases from V and 4 from J, leaving 16 bases between them. This CDR3 has 15 residues. CDR1 and CDR2 from the germline V gene are LNHDA and SQIVND (reference sequence).

J is TRBJ1-1 and V is TRBV7-2; 8 nucleotides align to TRBD1. Germline loops: CDR1 SGHTA, CDR2 FQGNSA. The CDR3 is made up of 16 amino acids. The V segment lost 5 bases and the J segment 2 bases; nucleotides outside the gene matches: 10. CDR3 loop: CASSPRTGKINTEAFF. Here the CDR3 DNA reads TGTGCCAGCAGCCCCCGGACAGGGAAAATAAACACTGAAGCTTTCTTT.

The V gene is TRBV18, the J gene TRBJ1-2; 12 bases are shared with TRBD1. Germline V gene sequence: CDR1 KGHSH, CDR2 LQKENI. CDR3 length: 17 amino acids. Trimming cost V 6 bases and J 2 bases; bases outside gene matches: 10. This CDR3 is CASSLTGTGGVNYGYTF. The CDR3 coding sequence is TGTGCCAGCTCTCTGACCGGGACAGGGGGCGTGAACTATGGCTACACCTTC.

J is TRBJ2-7 and V is TRBV2, with D possibly TRBD1 on 6 matching bases. The V end lost 4 bases, the J end lost 6 bases, and 13 bases lay between the germline ends. Looked up from germline, CDR1 is SNHLY and CDR2 is FYNNEI. The CDR3 is made up of 13 amino acids. The CDR3 DNA sequence: TGTGCCAGCAGTGCCGAACAGGGATCCGAGCAGTACTTC. Its translation: CASSAEQGSEQYF. The variable domain in full, completed from reference TRBV2 and TRBJ2-7, reads EPEVTQTPSHQVTQMGQEVILRCVPISNHLYFYWYRQILGQKVEFLVSFYNNEISEKSEIFDDQFSVERPDGSNFTLKIRSTKLEDSAMYFCASSAEQGSEQYFGPGTRLTVT.

V gene TRBV30 combines with J gene TRBJ1-2; weak D call: TRBD1 (6 bases). V was shortened by 4 bases and J by 10 bases, with 13 bases between the two germline ends. Germline V CDR1 and CDR2: GTSNPN, SVGIG (reference sequence). This CDR3 is built from 11 residues. CDR3 loop: CAWTKQGLYTF. The CDR3 region has the DNA TGTGCCTGGACTAAACAGGGCCTCTACACCTTC.

This chain connects TRBV18 to TRBJ1-5; D remains ambiguous. The CDR3 is made up of 15 amino acids. With 1 base removed from V and 3 bases from J, the gap between germline ends came to 10 bases. Germline CDR1 reads KGHSH; CDR2 reads LQKENI. The CDR3 nucleotides read TGTGCCAGCTCACCACTTACCTACCCCAATCAGCCCCAGCATTTT. Protein product: CASSPLTYPNQPQHF.

V is TRBV6-5 and J is TRBJ1-2, with 7 bases matching TRBD1. The CDR3 loop spans 14 amino acids. V lost 2 bases and J lost 6; bases outside the gene matches: 6. CDR1 MNHEY and CDR2 SVGAGI come from the germline V gene. The CDR3 DNA sequence: TGTGCCAGCAGTTACCACTTAGGGGGCGATGGCTACACCTTC. As protein: CASSYHLGGDGYTF.

This chain links TRBV11-3 with TRBJ1-1; the match to TRBD1 covers 9 bases. The V and J ends lost 3 bases and 2 bases, in that order; junction bases with no gene match: 1. The CDR3 has 14 amino acids. CDR1 is SGHNT, CDR2 YENEEA, per germline. CDR3 protein: CASSLGQGNTEAFF. The CDR3 DNA sequence: TGTGCCAGCAGCTTGGGACAGGGAAACACTGAAGCTTTCTTT.

The rearrangement joins TRBV7-3 to TRBJ1-2, with a possible D match to TRBD1 (6 bases). The CDR3 totals 15 residues. V gave up 5 bases and J gave up 4 bases, with 17 bases separating them. The germline V gene has CDR1 SGHTA and CDR2 FQGTGA. The DNA for the CDR3 is TGTGCCAGCAGCAAACAGGGAGGGTTGGGCTATGGCTACACCTTC. This translates into CASSKQGGLGYGYTF.

This chain connects TRBV19 to TRBJ1-6, with D perhaps matching TRBD1 (6 bases). The CDR3 has 18 amino acids. The germline gives CDR1 LNHDA, CDR2 SQIVND (reference sequence). V was trimmed by 5 bases and J by 0 bases, leaving 17 bases between them. In DNA form, the CDR3 reads TGTGCCAGTAGTCCGACAGGCCACATATTCTCCTATAATTCACCCCTCCACTTT. It yields the protein CASSPTGHIFSYNSPLHF.

The CDR3 DNA reads TGTGCCAGCTCCAGGGGCAGAATGAACACTGAAGCTTTCTTT. This translates into CASSRGRMNTEAFF. The gene calls are TRBV5-8 and TRBJ1-1; D is perhaps TRBD1 (6 bases). The V end lost 7 bases, the J end lost 0 bases, and 13 bases lay between the germline ends. Per germline, CDR1 SGHTS and CDR2 YDEGEE. The CDR3 totals 14 residues.

J is TRBJ1-3 and V is TRBV19; 8 nucleotides line up with TRBD1. J gave up 3 bases and V 4 bases, and 5 bases lay outside the gene matches. The germline gives CDR1 LNHDA, CDR2 SQIVND (reference sequence). The CDR3 has 15 amino acids. CDR3 residues: CASSTGTGNGNTIYF. As DNA, the CDR3 is TGTGCCAGTAGTACGGGGACAGGAAATGGAAACACCATATATTTT.

This rearrangement joins TRBV19 to TRBJ1-2; 8 bases match TRBD1. The CDR3 runs to 15 residues. V dropped 1 base and J dropped 3; count of bases not matched to a gene: 4. Germline V lookup: CDR1 LNHDA, CDR2 SQIVND (reference sequence). Here the CDR3 reads CASSIAGQGDYGYTF. The DNA for the CDR3 is TGTGCCAGTAGTATAGCCGGACAGGGAGACTATGGCTACACCTTC.

J is TRBJ2-2 and V is TRBV5-1; perhaps TRBD1 as D (6 bases). This CDR3 has 16 amino acids. Germline V CDR1 and CDR2: SGHRS, YFSETQ. With 5 bases removed from V and 1 base from J, the gap between germline ends came to 15 bases. CDR3 sequence reads: CASRFPGTRNTGELFF. The CDR3 nucleotides read TGCGCCAGCAGATTCCCAGGGACAAGGAACACCGGGGAGCTGTTTTTT. The complete variable domain, with remaining parts taken from reference TRBV5-1 and TRBJ2-2, reads KAGVTQTPRYLIKTRGQQVTLSCSPISGHRSVSWYQQTPGQGLQFLFEYFSETQRNKGNFPGRFSGRQFSNSRSEMNVSTLELGDSALYLCASRFPGTRNTGELFFGEGSRLTVL.

The chain employs TRBV27 and TRBJ2-7; D may be TRBD2 (5 bases). Germline lookup yields CDR1 MNHEY and CDR2 SMNVEV (reference sequence). The CDR3 spans 14 residues. Deletions cut 8 bases from V and 4 bases from J, with 18 bases between. CDR3 sequence reads: CASGSARHLYEQYF. CDR3 coding DNA: TGTGCCAGCGGGAGCGCGAGACACCTATACGAGCAGTACTTC.

This chain joins TRBV18 and TRBJ2-2; D is undetermined. V lost 1 base and J 1 base, leaving 10 bases between the germline ends. The CDR3 is made up of 16 amino acids. Germline lookup yields CDR1 KGHSH and CDR2 LQKENI. CDR3 in DNA: TGTGCCAGCTCACCACTTCCCCCGAGGAACACCGGGGAGCTGTTTTTT. Its protein is CASSPLPPRNTGELFF.

The CDR3 coding sequence is TGTGCCAGCTCACCCCAGGGCGGAAACACCATATATTTT. Amino acid sequence: CASSPQGGNTIYF. The chain has TRBV18 and TRBJ1-3; TRBD1 is a possible D gene (5 bases). The CDR3 is 13 amino acids. Per the germline V gene, CDR1 is KGHSH and CDR2 is LQKENI. V lost 3 bases, J lost 4 bases, and 7 bases lay in between.

The chain is built from TRBV12-3 or TRBV12-4 and TRBJ1-6; TRBD1 is a possible D gene (5 bases). Deletions cut 3 bases from V and 7 bases from J, with 7 bases between. The CDR3 has 13 amino acids. The CDR3 DNA is TGTGCCAGCAGTTTTGGGGCGAATTCACCCCTCCACTTT. Its translation is CASSFGANSPLHF.

This clone appeared once. The chain is built from TRBV30 and TRBJ1-1, with D perhaps matching TRBD1 (6 bases). The CDR3 consists of 13 residues. Looked up from germline, CDR1 is GTSNPN and CDR2 is SVGIG (reference sequence). V was clipped by 3 bases and J by 5 bases, with 13 bases between them. CDR3 in DNA: TGTGCCTGGAGACAGGGTCGGTCAACTGAAGCTTTCTTT. This encodes CAWRQGRSTEAFF.

V is TRBV21-1 and J is TRBJ1-2; the table's D call, TRBD1, was not checked against the DNA. TRBV21-1 is a recognized pseudogene. The CDR3 length is 15 residues. CDR3 sequence: CASSAPGTEGKSYTF. CDR3 coding DNA: TGTGCCAGCAGCGCCCCGGGGACAGAGGGGAAGAGCTACACCTTC.

The J gene is TRBJ1-4, the V gene TRBV18, with 7 bases matching TRBD1. V shed 3 bases, J shed 8 bases, and the junction held 12 bases outside the gene matches. The germline CDR1 and CDR2 sequences are KGHSH and LQKENI. CDR3 length equals 16 residues. The CDR3 nucleotides are TGTGCCAGCTCACCCCGACAGGGCGCGGCATGGGAAAAACTGTTTTTT. Protein sequence: CASSPRQGAAWEKLFF.

The chain couples TRBV24-1 to TRBJ2-7, with D possibly TRBD1 on 6 matching bases. CDR1 is KGHDR and CDR2 is SFDVKD in the germline V gene. The germline V and J ends were trimmed by 8 bases and 0 bases, with 13 bases remaining between them. The CDR3 extends over 14 amino acids. CDR3 residues: CATTGTPLSYEQYF. CDR3 sequence (DNA): TGTGCCACCACCGGGACACCCCTCTCCTACGAGCAGTACTTC.